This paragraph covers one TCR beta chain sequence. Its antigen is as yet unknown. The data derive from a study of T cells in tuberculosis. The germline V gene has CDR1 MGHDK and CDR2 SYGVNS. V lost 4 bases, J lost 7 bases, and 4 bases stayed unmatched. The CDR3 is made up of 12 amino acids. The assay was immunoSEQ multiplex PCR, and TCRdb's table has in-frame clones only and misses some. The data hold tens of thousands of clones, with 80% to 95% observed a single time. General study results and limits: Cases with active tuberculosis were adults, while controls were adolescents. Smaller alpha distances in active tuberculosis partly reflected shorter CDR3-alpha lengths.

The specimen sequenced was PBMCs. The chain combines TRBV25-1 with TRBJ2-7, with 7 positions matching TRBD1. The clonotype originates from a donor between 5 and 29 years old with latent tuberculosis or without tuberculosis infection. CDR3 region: CASSVYRGEQYF. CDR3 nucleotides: TGTGCCAGCAGTGTTTACAGGGGAGAGCAGTACTTC.